This T cell receptor beta chain was found in a study of TIL therapy for anti-PD-1-resistant metastatic lung cancer. Study-wide background: By whole-exome sequencing, median non-synonymous tumor mutation burden was around 1.5 mutations per megabase. General observations from the study: Compared with baseline intratumoral T cells, expanded TIL cultures were more clonal and less diverse (about 6% vs 30%).

A remark on this clone: The antigen remains undetermined.

Documented time point: pre-treatment sample, taken before nivolumab and TIL therapy. Tumor tissue came from excised metastases, mostly pleural nodules or supraclavicular lymph nodes. CDR3 size: 17 residues. CDR1 MDHEN and CDR2 SYDVKM come from the germline V gene. V gave up 4 bases and J gave up 5 bases; unmatched junction bases: 12. The libraries were made with immunoSEQ v3. Each library reached around 1.9 million read pairs, or about 5-6.5 million at deep level. The method was immunoSEQ multiplex PCR; TCRdb's version includes in-frame clones alone and lacks a portion of them. The sample holds more than 90,000 clones, 50% to 70% seen once.

The source of this sequence is a person between 25 and 80 years old with non-small cell lung cancer. The chain has TRBV28 and TRBJ2-3, with 10 bases lining up with TRBD1. Here the sequenced sample was tumor tissue, taken at baseline. CDR3 sequence: CASSSPGTGVRGDTQYF. The CDR3 nucleotides read TGTGCCAGCAGTTCCCCCGGGACAGGGGTCCGGGGAGATACGCAGTATTTT.